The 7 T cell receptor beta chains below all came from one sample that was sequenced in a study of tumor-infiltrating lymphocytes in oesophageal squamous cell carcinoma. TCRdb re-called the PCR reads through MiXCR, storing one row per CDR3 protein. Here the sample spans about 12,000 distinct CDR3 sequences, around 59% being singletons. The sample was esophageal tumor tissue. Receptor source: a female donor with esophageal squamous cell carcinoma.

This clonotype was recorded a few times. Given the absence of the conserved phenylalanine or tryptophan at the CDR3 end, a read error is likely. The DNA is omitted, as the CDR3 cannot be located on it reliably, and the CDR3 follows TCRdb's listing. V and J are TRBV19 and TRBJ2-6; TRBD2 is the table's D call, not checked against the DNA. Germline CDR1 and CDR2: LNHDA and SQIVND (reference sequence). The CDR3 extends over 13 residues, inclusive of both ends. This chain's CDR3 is CASSTHTYLRRTS.

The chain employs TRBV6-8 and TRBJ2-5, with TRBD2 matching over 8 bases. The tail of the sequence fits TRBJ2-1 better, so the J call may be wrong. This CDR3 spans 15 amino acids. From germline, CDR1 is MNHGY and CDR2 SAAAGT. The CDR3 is CASSLSGEAYNEQFF. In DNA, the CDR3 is TGTGCCAGCAGCCTTAGCGGGGAAGCCTACAATGAGCAGTTCTTC.

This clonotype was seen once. The CDR3 region has the DNA TGTGCCAGCAGTTACGATCGGACTAGATGGACAGATACGCAGTATTTT. Translation gives CASSYDRTRWTDTQYF. The V and J genes are TRBV6-5 and TRBJ2-5; 7 bases are a match to TRBD2. The assigned J gene may be wrong: the sequence end matches TRBJ2-3 better. Germline V gene lookup returns CDR1 MNHEY and CDR2 SVGAGI. The CDR3 has 16 amino acids.

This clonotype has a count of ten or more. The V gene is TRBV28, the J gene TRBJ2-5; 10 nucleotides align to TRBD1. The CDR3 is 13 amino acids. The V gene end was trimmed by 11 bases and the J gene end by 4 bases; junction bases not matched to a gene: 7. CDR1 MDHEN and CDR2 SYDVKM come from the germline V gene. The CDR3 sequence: CAGGQGRGETQYF. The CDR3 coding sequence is TGTGCCGGGGGACAGGGGAGGGGAGAGACCCAGTACTTC. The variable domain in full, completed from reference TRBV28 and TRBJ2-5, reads DVKVTQSSRYLVKRTGEKVFLECVQDMDHENMFWYRQDPGLGLRLIYFSYDVKMKEKGDIPEGYSVSREKKERFSLILESASTNQTSMYLCAGGQGRGETQYFGPGTRLLVL.

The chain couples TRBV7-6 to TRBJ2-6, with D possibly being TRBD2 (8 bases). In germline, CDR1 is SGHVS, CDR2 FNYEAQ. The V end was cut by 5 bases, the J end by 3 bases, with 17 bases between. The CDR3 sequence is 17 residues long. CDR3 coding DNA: TGTGCCAGCAGCCGACAGGGACTAGGGCTTGGGGCCAACGTCCTGACTTTC. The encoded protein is CASSRQGLGLGANVLTF.

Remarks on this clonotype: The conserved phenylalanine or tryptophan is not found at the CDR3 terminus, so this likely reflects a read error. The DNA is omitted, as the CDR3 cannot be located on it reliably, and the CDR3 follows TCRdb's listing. CDR3 region: CASSLRIQGTNTEAFFGA. The V call is TRBV7-9, the J call TRBJ2-6; the D call TRBD1 from the table was never checked on the DNA. Germline V gene sequence: CDR1 SEHNR, CDR2 FQNEAQ (reference sequence). Including both end residues, the CDR3 is 18 amino acids long.

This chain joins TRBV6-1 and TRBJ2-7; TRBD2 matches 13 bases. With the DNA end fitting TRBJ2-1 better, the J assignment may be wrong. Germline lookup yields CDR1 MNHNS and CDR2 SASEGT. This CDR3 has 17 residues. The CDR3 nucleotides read TGTGCCAGCAGTGAAGTGAGACTAGCGGGAGGTGGGAATGAGCAGTTCTTC. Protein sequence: CASSEVRLAGGGNEQFF.